Included here is one T cell receptor (beta chain) sequence, with context. The antigen it binds to is not known. No base quality values were provided; no much bigger clone lies one nucleotide off. Library preparation employed the immunoSEQ multiplex PCR assay. What TCRdb holds here is the immuneACCESS table cut down to in-frame rearrangements. Part of the clones is not present; checked against another copy, under half of the missing clones reflect an unresolved V gene, and the others are unexplained. This sample comprises 45,000 to 65,000 clones, about 90% of them detected only once. The top ten constitute approximately 0.27% of the sample. These data originate in a study of T cell changes during pregnancy in multiple sclerosis (dated by TCRdb to between 2017 and 2020). Regarding the research as a whole: The study examined how the T cell repertoire changed over the course of pregnancy in women with multiple sclerosis.

Including the terminal cysteine and phenylalanine, the CDR3 comprises 11 residues. Only the CDR3 portion is preserved as DNA: 33 bases, with reading frame beginning at the first base. Between the V and J ends, shortened by 6 bases and 4 bases respectively, the junction contains 4 bases. Sequences SGHDT (CDR1) and YYEEEE (CDR2) are obtained from the germline V gene. The sample consisted of CD4+ T cells from peripheral blood mononuclear cells, taken in the second trimester of pregnancy. Recombination connected TRBV5-6 to TRBJ2-2, with the D gene call left open. The sequence was collected from a female donor with multiple sclerosis, enrolled in a pregnancy study. The CDR3 here reads CASTTTGELFF. At the DNA level, the sequence is TGTGCCAGCACTACCACCGGGGAGCTGTTTTTT.